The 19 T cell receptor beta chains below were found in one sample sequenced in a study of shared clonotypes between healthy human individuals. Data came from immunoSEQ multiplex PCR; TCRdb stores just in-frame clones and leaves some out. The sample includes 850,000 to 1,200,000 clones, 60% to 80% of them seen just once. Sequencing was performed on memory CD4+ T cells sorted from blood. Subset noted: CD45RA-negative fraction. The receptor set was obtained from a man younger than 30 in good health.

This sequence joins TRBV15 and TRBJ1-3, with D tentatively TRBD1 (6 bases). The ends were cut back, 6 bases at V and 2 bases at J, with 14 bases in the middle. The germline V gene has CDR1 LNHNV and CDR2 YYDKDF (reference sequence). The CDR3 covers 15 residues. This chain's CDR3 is CATRAHDRPGNTIYF. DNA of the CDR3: TGTGCCACCAGGGCCCATGACAGGCCTGGAAACACCATATATTTT.

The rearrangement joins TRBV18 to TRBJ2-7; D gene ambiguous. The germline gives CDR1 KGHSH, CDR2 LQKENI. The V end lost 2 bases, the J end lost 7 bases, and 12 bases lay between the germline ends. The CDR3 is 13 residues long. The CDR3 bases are TGTGCCAGCTCACCAGACCAGCTTGGGGAGCAGTACTTC. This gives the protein CASSPDQLGEQYF. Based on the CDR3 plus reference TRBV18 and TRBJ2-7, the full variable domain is NAGVMQNPRHLVRRRGQEARLRCSPMKGHSHVYWYRQLPEEGLKFMVYLQKENIIDESGMPKERFSAEFPKEGPSILRIQQVVRGDSAAYFCASSPDQLGEQYFGPGTRLTVT.

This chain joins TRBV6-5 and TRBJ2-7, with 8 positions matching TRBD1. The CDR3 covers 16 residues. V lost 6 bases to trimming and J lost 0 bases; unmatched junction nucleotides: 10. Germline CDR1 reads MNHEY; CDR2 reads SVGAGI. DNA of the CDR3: TGTGCCAGCAGCTACGGACAGGGTAAGAGCTCCTACGAGCAGTACTTC. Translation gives CASSYGQGKSSYEQYF.

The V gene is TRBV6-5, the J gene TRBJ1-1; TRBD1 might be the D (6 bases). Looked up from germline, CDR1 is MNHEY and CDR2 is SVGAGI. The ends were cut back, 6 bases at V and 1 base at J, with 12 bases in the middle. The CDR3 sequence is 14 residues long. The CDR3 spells CASSEDSTNTEAFF. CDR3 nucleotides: TGTGCCAGCAGCGAGGACAGTACGAACACTGAAGCTTTCTTT.

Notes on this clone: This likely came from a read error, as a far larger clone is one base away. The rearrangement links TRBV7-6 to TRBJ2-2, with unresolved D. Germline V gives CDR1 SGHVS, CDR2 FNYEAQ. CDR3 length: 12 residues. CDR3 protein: CASSLNAGELFF. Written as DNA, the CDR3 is TGTGCCAGCAGCTTGAACGCCGGGGAGCTGTTTTTT.

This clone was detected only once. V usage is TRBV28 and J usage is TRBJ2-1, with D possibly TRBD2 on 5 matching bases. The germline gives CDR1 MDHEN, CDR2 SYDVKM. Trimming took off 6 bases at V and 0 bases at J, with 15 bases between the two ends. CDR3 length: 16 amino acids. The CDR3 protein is CASSALEGSSYNEQFF. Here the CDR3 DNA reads TGTGCCAGCAGCGCCCTGGAAGGGAGCTCCTACAATGAGCAGTTCTTC.

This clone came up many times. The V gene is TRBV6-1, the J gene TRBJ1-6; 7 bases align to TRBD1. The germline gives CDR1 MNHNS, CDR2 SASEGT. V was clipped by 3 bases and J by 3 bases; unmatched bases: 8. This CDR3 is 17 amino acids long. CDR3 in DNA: TGTGCCAGCAGTGACCTACAGGGGTCCATCTATAATTCACCCCTCCACTTT. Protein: CASSDLQGSIYNSPLHF.

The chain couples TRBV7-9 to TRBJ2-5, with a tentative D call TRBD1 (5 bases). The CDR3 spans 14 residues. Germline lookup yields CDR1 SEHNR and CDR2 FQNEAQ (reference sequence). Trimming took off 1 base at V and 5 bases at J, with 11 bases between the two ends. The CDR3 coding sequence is TGTGCCAGCAGCTTAGTCCAGGGCGTGGAGACCCAGTACTTC. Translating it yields CASSLVQGVETQYF.

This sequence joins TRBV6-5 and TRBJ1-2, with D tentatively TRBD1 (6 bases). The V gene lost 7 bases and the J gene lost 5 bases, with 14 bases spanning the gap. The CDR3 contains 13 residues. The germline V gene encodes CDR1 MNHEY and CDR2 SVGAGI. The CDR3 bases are TGTGCCAGCACTAAAGGACAGTCGTATGGCTACACCTTC. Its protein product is CASTKGQSYGYTF.

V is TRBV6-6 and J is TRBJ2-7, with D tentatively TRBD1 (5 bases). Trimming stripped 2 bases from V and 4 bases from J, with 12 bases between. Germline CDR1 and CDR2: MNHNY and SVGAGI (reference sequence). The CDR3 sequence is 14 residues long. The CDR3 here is CASSYQGSIYEQYF. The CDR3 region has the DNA TGTGCCAGCAGTTACCAGGGCTCTATTTACGAGCAGTACTTC.

The CDR3 loop is CASSYSSRAQAFF. The CDR3 DNA follows: TGTGCCAGCAGTTACTCGAGTAGGGCCCAAGCTTTCTTT. The genes are TRBV6-6 and TRBJ1-1; D ambiguous. CDR1 and CDR2 from the germline V gene are MNHNY and SVGAGI (reference sequence). The V and J ends lost 0 bases and 9 bases respectively, with 11 bases between them. The CDR3 covers 13 residues.

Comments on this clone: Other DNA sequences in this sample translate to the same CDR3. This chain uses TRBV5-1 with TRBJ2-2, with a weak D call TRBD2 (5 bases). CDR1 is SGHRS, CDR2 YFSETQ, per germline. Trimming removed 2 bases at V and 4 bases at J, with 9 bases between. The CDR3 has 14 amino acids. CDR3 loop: CASSLRTGTGELFF. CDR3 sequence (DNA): TGCGCCAGCAGCTTAAGGACTGGCACCGGGGAGCTGTTTTTT.

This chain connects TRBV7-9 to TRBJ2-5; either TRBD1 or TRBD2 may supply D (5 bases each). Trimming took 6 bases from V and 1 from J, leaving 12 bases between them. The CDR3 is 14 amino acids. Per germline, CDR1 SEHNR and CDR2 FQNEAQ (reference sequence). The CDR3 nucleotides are TGTGCCAGCAGTTCGGGACCGACCCAAGAGACCCAGTACTTC. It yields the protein CASSSGPTQETQYF.

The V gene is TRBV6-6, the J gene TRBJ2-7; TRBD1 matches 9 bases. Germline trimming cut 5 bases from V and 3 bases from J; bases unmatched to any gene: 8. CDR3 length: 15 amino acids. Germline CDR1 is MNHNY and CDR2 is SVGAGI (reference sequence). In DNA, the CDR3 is TGTGCCAGCAGTCAACCGGGACAGGGTATCTACGAGCAGTACTTC. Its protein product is CASSQPGQGIYEQYF.

The CDR3 coding sequence is TGTGCCAGCAGTGAATTCCCCGGACAGGGGCACAACACCGGGGAGCTGTTTTTT. Its protein product is CASSEFPGQGHNTGELFF. This chain connects TRBV25-1 to TRBJ2-2; the match to TRBD1 covers 9 bases. With 1 base clipped from V and 2 bases from J, the junction kept 8 bases outside the gene matches. The CDR3 consists of 18 residues. The germline CDR1 and CDR2 sequences are MGHDK and SYGVNS.

The CDR3 coding sequence is TGTGCCAGTAGTATACAGGGGCTACCCCAAGAGACCCAGTACTTC. Translation gives CASSIQGLPQETQYF. The rearrangement uses TRBV19 and TRBJ2-5, with a tentative D call TRBD1 (6 bases). The CDR3 loop spans 15 amino acids. Germline V gives CDR1 LNHDA, CDR2 SQIVND (reference sequence). V gave up 2 bases and J gave up 1 base, with 11 bases separating them.

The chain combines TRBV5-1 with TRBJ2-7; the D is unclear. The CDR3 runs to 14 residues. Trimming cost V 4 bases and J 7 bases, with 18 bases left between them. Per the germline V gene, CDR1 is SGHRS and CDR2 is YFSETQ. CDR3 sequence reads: CASSRMNLGQEQYF. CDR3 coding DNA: TGCGCCAGCAGCCGCATGAATCTTGGGCAAGAGCAGTACTTC.

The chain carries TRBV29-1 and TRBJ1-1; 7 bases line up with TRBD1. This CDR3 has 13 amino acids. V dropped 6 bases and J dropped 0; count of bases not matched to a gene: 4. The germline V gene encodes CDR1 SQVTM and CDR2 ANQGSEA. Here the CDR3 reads CSVPGQMNTEAFF. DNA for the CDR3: TGCAGCGTGCCGGGACAGATGAACACTGAAGCTTTCTTT.

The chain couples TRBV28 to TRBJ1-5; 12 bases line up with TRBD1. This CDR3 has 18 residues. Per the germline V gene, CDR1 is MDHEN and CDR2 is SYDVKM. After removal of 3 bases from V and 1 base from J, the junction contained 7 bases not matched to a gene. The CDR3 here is CASSLGQGAIWSNQPQHF. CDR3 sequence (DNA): TGTGCCAGCAGTTTGGGACAGGGGGCAATTTGGAGCAATCAGCCCCAGCATTTT.